One T cell receptor (beta chain) is described in this entry. CDR1 is GTSNPN and CDR2 is SVGIG in the germline V gene (reference sequence). V was trimmed by 0 bases and J by 4 bases, leaving 9 bases between them. This CDR3 spans 13 amino acids. This specimen belongs to a study of cytomegalovirus exposure and HLA in healthy donors. Data came from immunoSEQ multiplex PCR; TCRdb stores just in-frame clones and leaves some out. The sample lists tens of thousands of clones; 95% to 97% were seen once. Sequenced material: PBMCs. The chain employs TRBV30 and TRBJ1-1; D is unresolved. The sequence was collected from a man aged 18-30 years in good health and CMV-seronegative. The CDR3 region has the DNA TGTGCCTGGAGTGTTACAGTTAGCACTGAAGCTTTCTTT. Protein product: CAWSVTVSTEAFF.